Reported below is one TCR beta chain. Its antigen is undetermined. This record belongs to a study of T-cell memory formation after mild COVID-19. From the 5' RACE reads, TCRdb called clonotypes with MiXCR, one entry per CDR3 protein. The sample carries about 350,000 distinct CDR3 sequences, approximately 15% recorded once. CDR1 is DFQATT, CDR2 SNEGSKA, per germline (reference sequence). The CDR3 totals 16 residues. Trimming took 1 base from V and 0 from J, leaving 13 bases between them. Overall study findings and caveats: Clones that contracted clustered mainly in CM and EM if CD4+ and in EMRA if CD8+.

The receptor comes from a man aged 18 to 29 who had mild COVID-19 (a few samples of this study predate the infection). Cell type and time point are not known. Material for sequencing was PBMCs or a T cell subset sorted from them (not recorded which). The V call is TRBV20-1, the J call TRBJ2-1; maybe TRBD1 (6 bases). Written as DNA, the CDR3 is TGCAGTGCTAGAGCTACTTCAGGGGCCTCCTACAATGAGCAGTTCTTC. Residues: CSARATSGASYNEQFF.